This record concerns one TCR beta chain sequence. The antigen remains undetermined. These data belong to a study of T cell responses to AZD1222 COVID-19 vaccine. Findings and limits, study-wide: Reportedly, nearly half the spike-specific TCRs target unmutated variant regions.

V was shortened by 6 bases and J by 1 base, with 28 bases between the two germline ends. The CDR3 length is 19 residues. The V gene's germline CDR1 is SGHKS and CDR2 YYEKEE (reference sequence). Clones were sequenced by immunoSEQ multiplex PCR, and TCRdb holds only the in-frame ones, with some missing. The repertoire includes 100,000 to 150,000 clones, approximately 88% of them detected once, and 1.5% to 1.8% sits in the top ten. V is TRBV5-5 and J is TRBJ1-1; D gene ambiguous. The input for sequencing was peripheral blood, taken on day 0 of AZD1222 vaccination. This receptor was taken from an adult in good health. As DNA, the CDR3 is TGTGCCAGCATCCCAATCCCCGCTCTTAAGGACTTCTCGAACACTGAAGCTTTCTTT. Protein sequence: CASIPIPALKDFSNTEAFF.